Listed below are T cell receptor beta chains from one sample, sequenced in a study of PD-1 blockade in classical Hodgkin lymphoma. The method was immunoSEQ multiplex PCR; TCRdb's version includes in-frame clones alone and lacks a portion of them. The sample has roughly 46,000 clones, about 80% seen once; the top ten hold roughly 12%. The sample consisted of peripheral blood mononuclear cells (PBMCs), taken before the fourth cycle of nivolumab. Receptors were obtained from a human donor with classical Hodgkin lymphoma. Each CDR3 is given with its conserved first and last residue. The order of the fields is clone size, D gene, V gene, J gene, CDR3 DNA, CDR3 protein. A D gene is named only where the DNA matches it firmly. Expanded clones get a size class; other rows say once, few or many, or leave the size out.

size: NA
D: TRBD2
V: TRBV2
J: TRBJ2-7
DNA: TGTGCCAGCAAACTAGCGGGAGTCTACGAGCAGTACTTC
CDR3: CASKLAGVYEQYF

size: many
D: NA
V: TRBV4-1
J: TRBJ2-1
DNA: TGCGCCAGCAGCCAGGGCGGGATTAATGAGCAGTTCTTC
CDR3: CASSQGGINEQFF

size: NA
D: NA
V: TRBV18
J: TRBJ2-7
DNA: TGTGCCAGCTCACACGGAACCGACTACGAGCAGTACTTC
CDR3: CASSHGTDYEQYF

size: NA
D: NA
V: TRBV27
J: TRBJ2-3
DNA: TGTGCCAGCAGTTTATTTGCGCAAGCCCCAGATACGCAGTATTTT
CDR3: CASSLFAQAPDTQYF

size: NA
D: NA
V: TRBV7-9
J: TRBJ2-6
DNA: TGTGCCAGCAGCCTCATCAAACAGAATTTAAGATCTGGGGCCAACGTCCTGACTTTC
CDR3: CASSLIKQNLRSGANVLTF

size: few
D: NA
V: TRBV23-1
J: TRBJ2-7
DNA: TGCGCCAGCAGCCAAGAACGGGGGGCCCGCTACGAGCAGTACTTC
CDR3: CASSQERGARYEQYF

size: NA
D: TRBD1
V: TRBV7-8
J: TRBJ2-5
DNA: TGTGCCAGCAGCCCGGGACAGGAGCAAGAGACCCAGTACTTC
CDR3: CASSPGQEQETQYF

size: NA
D: TRBD1
V: TRBV19
J: TRBJ1-5
DNA: TGTGCCAGTAGTGGACTGACAGGGACCGGAGATAGCAATCAGCCCCAGCATTTT
CDR3: CASSGLTGTGDSNQPQHF

size: NA
D: NA
V: TRBV4-3
J: TRBJ2-5
DNA: TGCGCCAGCAGCGTCCGGGGAGAGGAGACCCAGTACTTC
CDR3: CASSVRGEETQYF

size: NA
D: NA
V: TRBV28
J: TRBJ1-1
DNA: TGTGCCAGCAGTTTATTGGGGGCGGGGAACACTGAAGCTTTCTTT
CDR3: CASSLLGAGNTEAFF

size: NA
D: NA
V: TRBV11-3
J: TRBJ2-3
DNA: TGTGCCAGCAGCTCGGACTCATCTCTAGATACGCAGTATTTT
CDR3: CASSSDSSLDTQYF

size: NA
D: NA
V: TRBV15
J: TRBJ1-1
DNA: TGTGCCACCAGCAGAGCCGGGGTCATGAACACTGAAGCTTTCTTT
CDR3: CATSRAGVMNTEAFF

size: NA
D: TRBD1
V: TRBV11-2
J: TRBJ2-5
DNA: TGTGCCAGCAGCTTAGGCCGGACAGGGCGGGAAGAGACCCAGTACTTC
CDR3: CASSLGRTGREETQYF

size: NA
D: NA
V: TRBV7-2
J: TRBJ1-4
DNA: TGTGCCAGCTCTCTCGGTCTTCTGGGGGAAAAACTGTTTTTT
CDR3: CASSLGLLGEKLFF

size: once
D: TRBD2
V: TRBV13
J: TRBJ2-1
DNA: TGTGCCAGCAGCTTACGGCTAGCGGGAGCGAATGAGCAGTTCTTC
CDR3: CASSLRLAGANEQFF

size: NA
D: NA
V: TRBV19
J: TRBJ2-2
DNA: TGTGCCAGTAGTATAACCCCTCGGAGGGGGACCGGGGAGCTGTTTTTT
CDR3: CASSITPRRGTGELFF

size: NA
D: NA
V: TRBV7-6
J: TRBJ1-4
DNA: TGTGCCAGCAGGGGGGGACGTAAACTGTTTTTT
CDR3: CASRGGRKLFF

size: NA
D: NA
V: TRBV6-5
J: TRBJ2-7
DNA: TGTGCCAGCAGCCAGACAGGAGACTCCTACGAGCAGTACTTC
CDR3: CASSQTGDSYEQYF

size: NA
D: NA
V: TRBV5-4
J: TRBJ2-7
DNA: TGTGCCAGCAGCTTGGGGGGGGAAGCGGGTGCGGACGAGCAGTACTTC
CDR3: CASSLGGEAGADEQYF